This TCR beta chain was identified during a study of blood T cell repertoires in COVID-19. Study as a whole: Samples representing acute and convalescent COVID-19 were sourced from the United States, Italy and Spain. From T cells, B-cell-depleted T cells, or PBMCs came the material, which was cDNA or gDNA.

In the original analysis: Estimated nucleated cell counts came from reference gene primer amplification. Here immunoSEQ multiplex PCR was the method, and the copy in TCRdb shows in-frame clones only, minus some. For V, J and clone size, that table is used; D and trimming come from the DNA. The sample has 140,000 to 150,000 clones; around 80% are singletons. Germline V gene data show CDR1 as SGHAT and CDR2 as FQNNGV. There are 14 residues in the CDR3. V lost 1 base and J lost 3, with 9 bases in between. Two negative PCRs, clearance, or symptom resolution were required of recovered Cohort 3 donors. Specimen: PBMCs or T cells enriched from blood (not recorded which). The gene calls are TRBV11-2 and TRBJ1-2, with a tentative D call TRBD1 (6 bases). This clonotype was obtained from a woman between 50 and 59 years old who had recovered from COVID-19. CDR3 amino acids: CASSLVPGDYGYTF. For the CDR3, the DNA is TGTGCCAGCAGCTTAGTTCCAGGGGACTATGGCTACACCTTC.